One and the same sample provided the 17 T cell receptor beta chains below, sequenced in a study of OX40 agonist ivuxolimab in advanced cancers. Method: immunoSEQ multiplex PCR; TCRdb's copy keeps in-frame clones and lacks some. The sample has fewer than 65,000 clones, more than 80% seen once. Sequencing used CD4+ or CD8+ T cells sorted from blood, obtained in a trial of the OX40 agonist ivuxolimab. The source is an adult with an advanced solid tumor such as melanoma, head and neck, liver or kidney cancer.

CDR3 in amino acids: CASSLDLAGGREKLFF. The CDR3 nucleotides read TGTGCCAGCAGCTTAGATCTCGCAGGGGGCCGTGAAAAACTGTTTTTT. This chain joins TRBV11-2 and TRBJ1-4, with 8 bases fitting TRBD1. The CDR3 has 16 residues. The J segment lost 7 bases and the V segment lost 0 bases, leaving 7 bases of the junction unmatched. Per the germline V gene, CDR1 is SGHAT and CDR2 is FQNNGV.

This sequence joins TRBV27 and TRBJ1-6; D is possibly TRBD1 (5 bases). CDR3 length equals 14 residues. Germline CDR1 and CDR2: MNHEY and SMNVEV (reference sequence). V gave up 10 bases and J gave up 6 bases, with 16 bases separating them. The CDR3 nucleotides are TGTGCCATCGGCGGGGCAGGTGCTAATTCACCCCTCCACTTT. As protein: CAIGGAGANSPLHF.

This chain joins TRBV5-6 and TRBJ2-7, with 7 positions matching TRBD2. Germline values: CDR1 SGHDT, CDR2 YYEEEE. V lost 3 bases, J lost 2 bases, and 8 bases stayed unmatched. This CDR3 is 15 amino acids long. The CDR3 region is CASSSGAGVTYEQYF. As DNA, the CDR3 is TGTGCCAGCAGCTCTGGGGCGGGGGTGACCTACGAGCAGTACTTC.

The chain is built from TRBV18 and TRBJ2-1; maybe TRBD2 (6 bases). This CDR3 is 14 amino acids long. CDR1 KGHSH and CDR2 LQKENI come from the germline V gene. With 6 bases removed from V and 9 bases from J, the gap between germline ends came to 18 bases. The CDR3, as DNA: TGTGCCAGCTCCCCCGGACTGGTGGGGGGTGAGCAGTTCTTC. Protein product: CASSPGLVGGEQFF.

J is TRBJ2-7 and V is TRBV19; the match to TRBD2 covers 8 bases. CDR1 LNHDA and CDR2 SQIVND come from the germline V gene (reference sequence). The CDR3 sequence is 15 residues long. Unmatched junction bases numbered 12, after V lost 4 bases and J lost 7 bases. In DNA, the CDR3 is TGTGCCAGTAGTACCTTTACTAGCGGCCTAGGGGAGCAGTACTTC. Translating gives CASSTFTSGLGEQYF.

The chain couples TRBV7-9 to TRBJ2-7; 8 bases agree with TRBD1. The CDR3 is made up of 14 amino acids. With V trimmed by 6 bases and J by 4 bases, 8 bases remained unmatched. Germline loops: CDR1 SEHNR, CDR2 FQNEAQ (reference sequence). The CDR3 DNA sequence: TGTGCCAGCAGTTTACGGGACAGGTCTTACGAGCAGTACTTC. Amino acids: CASSLRDRSYEQYF.

The chain is built from TRBV6-6 and TRBJ1-3; 10 positions agree with TRBD1. CDR3 length equals 13 residues. The germline gives CDR1 MNHNY, CDR2 SVGAGI (reference sequence). J gave up 13 bases and V 8 bases, and 11 bases lay outside the gene matches. The CDR3 DNA is TGTGCCAGCGTCCGTGGGACAGGGGAAGCGATATATTTT. This translates into CASVRGTGEAIYF.

This CDR3 is CASRQGDTGELFF. In nucleotides, the CDR3 is TGTGCCAGCAGGCAGGGGGACACCGGGGAGCTGTTTTTT. V and J are TRBV2 and TRBJ2-2, with TRBD1 matching 7 bases. The CDR3 loop spans 13 amino acids. Germline V gives CDR1 SNHLY, CDR2 FYNNEI. V dropped 6 bases and J dropped 3; count of bases not matched to a gene: 1. The entire variable domain, with the rest obtained from reference TRBV2 and TRBJ2-2, is as follows: EPEVTQTPSHQVTQMGQEVILRCVPISNHLYFYWYRQILGQKVEFLVSFYNNEISEKSEIFDDQFSVERPDGSNFTLKIRSTKLEDSAMYFCASRQGDTGELFFGEGSRLTVL.

V and J are TRBV4-1 and TRBJ1-3; D gene unclear. Deletions cut 3 bases from V and 4 bases from J, with 16 bases between. The CDR3 spans 16 residues. Per the germline V gene, CDR1 is MGHRA and CDR2 is YSYEKL. For the CDR3, the DNA is TGCGCCAGCAGCCACCCGGGCCCGAGGTCCGGAAACACCATATATTTT. It encodes CASSHPGPRSGNTIYF.

This chain uses TRBV6-6 with TRBJ1-5; no reliable D call. Germline V gene data show CDR1 as MNHNY and CDR2 as SVGAGI (reference sequence). V lost 0 bases to trimming and J lost 2 bases, with 8 bases between them. This CDR3 has 15 amino acids. The CDR3 region is CASSYSRRGNQPQHF. CDR3 sequence (DNA): TGTGCCAGCAGTTACTCGAGGAGGGGCAATCAGCCCCAGCATTTT.

This chain joins TRBV10-1 and TRBJ1-2; 9 bases fit TRBD1. The CDR3 is 17 residues long. With V trimmed by 4 bases and J by 2 bases, 11 bases remained unmatched. Germline values: CDR1 WNHNN, CDR2 SYGVQD (reference sequence). The DNA of the CDR3 is TGCGCCAGCAGTGGTGTCAATACTGGACAGGGGAACTATGGCTACACCTTC. Its translation is CASSGVNTGQGNYGYTF.

This clone was seen a handful of times. The genes are TRBV4-1 and TRBJ1-5, with 7 nucleotides matching TRBD1. CDR1 MGHRA and CDR2 YSYEKL come from the germline V gene. The CDR3 length is 15 residues. V dropped 4 bases and J dropped 4; count of bases not matched to a gene: 7. The CDR3 reads CASSPRGGENQPQHF. The CDR3 region has the DNA TGCGCCAGCAGCCCTAGAGGGGGCGAAAATCAGCCCCAGCATTTT.

The J gene is TRBJ2-3, the V gene TRBV2; D gene uncertain. The length of the CDR3 is 14 residues. The V gene's germline CDR1 is SNHLY and CDR2 FYNNEI. V lost 6 bases, J lost 4 bases, and 14 bases lay in between. CDR3 in DNA: TGTGCCAGCAGACCTTTTTGGGCGCCAGATACGCAGTATTTT. Its translation: CASRPFWAPDTQYF.

This clone has only one observation. CDR3 sequence (DNA): TGTGCCAGCAGTGGACAGAGCTTCACCGGGGAGCTGTTTTTT. Its translation is CASSGQSFTGELFF. The chain employs TRBV28 and TRBJ2-2, with D tentatively TRBD1 (6 bases). From germline, CDR1 is MDHEN and CDR2 SYDVKM. The V gene lost 5 bases and the J gene lost 4 bases, with 11 bases spanning the gap. The length of the CDR3 is 14 residues.

This rearrangement joins TRBV5-1 to TRBJ2-1; tentative D call: TRBD2 (5 bases). The CDR3 covers 13 residues. Deletions cut 1 base from V and 9 bases from J, with 11 bases between. The germline V gene has CDR1 SGHRS and CDR2 YFSETQ. Here the CDR3 reads CASSLFSEAEQFF. CDR3 nucleotides: TGCGCCAGCAGCTTGTTTTCGGAGGCTGAGCAGTTCTTC.

The chain combines TRBV5-8 with TRBJ1-2, with D maybe TRBD1 (6 bases). Germline loops: CDR1 SGHTS, CDR2 YDEGEE. CDR3 size: 14 residues. V was shortened by 1 base and J by 4 bases, with 11 bases between the two germline ends. The CDR3 loop reads CASSLYNRAYGYTF. The CDR3 DNA reads as TGTGCCAGCAGCTTGTATAACAGGGCCTATGGCTACACCTTC.

As DNA, the CDR3 is TGTGCCAGCAGGACAGGGGGAGGCACAGATACGCAGTATTTT. The encoded protein is CASRTGGGTDTQYF. The chain couples TRBV6-1 to TRBJ2-3; 9 bases are shared with TRBD1. This CDR3 has 14 amino acids. J lost 1 base, V lost 6 bases, and 2 bases had no gene match. The germline V gene has CDR1 MNHNS and CDR2 SASEGT.